Following are 3 T cell receptor beta chains from one sample sequenced in a study of T cells expressing NK-cell markers. TCRdb reprocessed the 5' RACE reads; each CDR3 protein has one entry and no DNA is given. Its table lists 500,000 to 700,000 distinct CDR3 sequences. The sample comprised blood T cells: a sorted CD56 or NKG2C T cell subset, CD4+ or CD8+ T cells, or bulk PBMC T cells (not recorded which). All receptors come from a man aged 18 to 30 in good health.

V and J are TRBV2 and TRBJ2-1. Per germline, CDR1 SNHLY and CDR2 FYNNEI. The CDR3 totals 12 residues. CDR3 residues: CASREFSFEQFF.

The gene calls are TRBV12-3 or TRBV12-4 and TRBJ2-1; TCRdb indicates TRBD2, and absent DNA this call remains unverified. CDR3 size: 12 residues. This chain's CDR3 is CASSPPLARQFF.

The V and J genes are TRBV18 and TRBJ1-4. The CDR3 is 15 amino acids. Per germline, CDR1 KGHSH and CDR2 LQKENI. CDR3 protein: CASSPGDPSGEKLFF.